The 15 T cell receptor beta chains below all came from one sample that was sequenced in a study of PD-1 blockade in classical Hodgkin lymphoma. Clones were sequenced by immunoSEQ multiplex PCR, and TCRdb holds only the in-frame ones, with some missing. The sample carries some 90,000 clones, nearly 95% recorded once. Each of the patients experienced relapse following autologous stem cell transplantation, and their brentuximab vedotin exposure differed. Here the sequenced sample was peripheral blood mononuclear cells (PBMCs), taken before the second cycle of nivolumab. These receptors were obtained from a human donor with classical Hodgkin lymphoma.

This chain connects TRBV18 to TRBJ2-5; D may be TRBD2 (5 bases). Germline V gene sequence: CDR1 KGHSH, CDR2 LQKENI. V lost 0 bases and J lost 1, with 21 bases in between. This CDR3 is built from 19 residues. The CDR3 loop reads CASSPPGIFWMGVQETQYF. The CDR3 region has the DNA TGTGCCAGCTCACCACCCGGGATTTTTTGGATGGGCGTCCAAGAGACCCAGTACTTC.

The V call is TRBV5-4, the J call TRBJ2-3; D is perhaps TRBD1 (6 bases). V gave up 1 base and J gave up 4 bases, with 10 bases separating them. CDR3 length: 14 residues. Germline values: CDR1 SGHNT, CDR2 YYREEE (reference sequence). CDR3 region: CASSLLQGADTQYF. The CDR3 DNA follows: TGTGCCAGCAGCTTGTTACAGGGAGCAGATACGCAGTATTTT.

The chain carries TRBV18 and TRBJ2-7; perhaps TRBD1 as D (5 bases). The CDR3 runs 13 residues. From germline, CDR1 is KGHSH and CDR2 LQKENI. Trimming stripped 3 bases from V and 1 base from J, with 7 bases between. Here the CDR3 reads CASSPRQSYEQYF. CDR3 in DNA: TGTGCCAGCTCACCCCGACAGTCCTACGAGCAGTACTTC.

J is TRBJ2-3 and V is TRBV9, with unresolved D. Germline loops: CDR1 SGDLS, CDR2 YYNGEE. Trimming pared 0 bases from V and 2 bases from J, leaving 10 bases between. The CDR3 sequence is 15 residues long. The CDR3 reads CASSVGWENTDTQYF. The CDR3 nucleotides read TGTGCCAGCAGCGTAGGGTGGGAAAACACAGATACGCAGTATTTT.

The J gene is TRBJ1-1, the V gene TRBV29-1; D is unresolved. The V and J ends lost 4 bases and 5 bases respectively, with 17 bases between them. Germline lookup yields CDR1 SQVTM and CDR2 ANQGSEA. The CDR3 is 14 amino acids. CDR3 DNA: TGCAGCGTTGGGGCGTCAAGCCAAGGGACTGAAGCTTTCTTT. Translated: CSVGASSQGTEAFF. The variable domain in full, with the rest retrieved from reference TRBV29-1 and TRBJ1-1, is SAVISQKPSRDICQRGTSLTIQCQVDSQVTMMFWYRQQPGQSLTLIATANQGSEATYESGFVIDKFPISRPNLTFSTLTVSNMSPEDSSIYLCSVGASSQGTEAFFGQGTRLTVV.

This chain joins TRBV5-1 and TRBJ1-1; D is unclear. CDR1 is SGHRS and CDR2 is YFSETQ in the germline V gene. The CDR3 is 16 amino acids. The germline V and J ends were trimmed by 0 bases and 0 bases, with 12 bases remaining between them. CDR3 DNA: TGCGCCAGCAGCTTGGTAGGTTACGGGATGAACACTGAAGCTTTCTTT. The encoded protein is CASSLVGYGMNTEAFF.

The chain employs TRBV2 and TRBJ2-5; 8 bases are a match to TRBD1. The V gene end was trimmed by 4 bases and the J gene end by 5 bases; junction bases not matched to a gene: 3. This CDR3 has 13 residues. Per the germline V gene, CDR1 is SNHLY and CDR2 is FYNNEI. The CDR3: CASSGGQEETQYF. Written as DNA, the CDR3 is TGTGCCAGCAGTGGGGGACAGGAGGAGACCCAGTACTTC.

This clone appeared a single time. This rearrangement joins TRBV7-9 to TRBJ2-7; 7 nucleotides line up with TRBD1. The germline V gene has CDR1 SEHNR and CDR2 FQNEAQ (reference sequence). V was pared by 0 bases and J by 0 bases, with 11 bases of the junction left unmatched. The CDR3 runs 18 residues. The CDR3 DNA follows: TGTGCCAGCAGCTTAGCCAGTCTACGGGCAGGGGGCTCCTACGAGCAGTACTTC. The encoded protein is CASSLASLRAGGSYEQYF.

This sequence joins TRBV11-3 and TRBJ2-1; 13 bases agree with TRBD2. Germline loops: CDR1 SGHNT, CDR2 YENEEA. The CDR3 is made up of 16 amino acids. The V segment lost 1 base and the J segment 8 bases; nucleotides outside the gene matches: 5. CDR3 protein: CASSLGTSGSIHEQFF. The CDR3 coding sequence is TGTGCCAGCAGCTTAGGGACTAGCGGGAGCATTCATGAGCAGTTCTTC.

V and J are TRBV29-1 and TRBJ2-5; TRBD2 agrees at 7 bases. CDR3 size: 11 residues. J lost 4 bases, V lost 7 bases, and 3 bases had no gene match. Germline V gene data show CDR1 as SQVTM and CDR2 as ANQGSEA. In DNA, the CDR3 is TGCAGCGGCGGGGGAGTAGAGACCCAGTACTTC. Its protein is CSGGGVETQYF.

The chain links TRBV7-9 to TRBJ2-2; D not resolved. V lost 3 bases and J 5 bases, leaving 7 bases between the germline ends. This CDR3 region has 13 residues. CDR1 and CDR2 from the germline V gene are SEHNR and FQNEAQ (reference sequence). The CDR3 coding sequence is TGTGCCAGCAGCTTCGATGGGACCGGGGAGCTGTTTTTT. Protein sequence: CASSFDGTGELFF.

The chain carries TRBV29-1 and TRBJ1-2; possible D gene TRBD1, 5 bases. This CDR3 is built from 12 residues. The V end was cut by 4 bases, the J end by 4 bases, with 10 bases between. Germline lookup yields CDR1 SQVTM and CDR2 ANQGSEA. The CDR3 bases are TGCAGCGTTGGGGGGGAAGGCTATGGCTACACCTTC. This codes for CSVGGEGYGYTF.

J is TRBJ2-7 and V is TRBV5-6; D ambiguous. Per germline, CDR1 SGHDT and CDR2 YYEEEE. The CDR3 is 13 amino acids. Trimming took 0 bases from V and 0 from J, leaving 4 bases between them. DNA for the CDR3: TGTGCCAGCAGCTTGGGGGCCTCCTACGAGCAGTACTTC. This encodes CASSLGASYEQYF. The full variable domain, with the rest looked up from reference TRBV5-6 and TRBJ2-7, is DAGVTQSPTHLIKTRGQQVTLRCSPKSGHDTVSWYQQALGQGPQFIFQYYEEEERQRGNFPDRFSGHQFPNYSSELNVNALLLGDSALYLCASSLGASYEQYFGPGTRLTVT.

V usage is TRBV6-5 and J usage is TRBJ2-1; 9 bases are a match to TRBD2. The V gene end was trimmed by 2 bases and the J gene end by 12 bases; junction bases not matched to a gene: 2. CDR1 is MNHEY, CDR2 SVGAGI, per germline. The CDR3 consists of 12 residues. DNA of the CDR3: TGTGCCAGCAGTTACGTTAGCGGGAGGCAGTTCTTC. Protein product: CASSYVSGRQFF.

This chain uses TRBV19 with TRBJ2-7; 7 positions match TRBD1. Germline lookup yields CDR1 LNHDA and CDR2 SQIVND (reference sequence). The CDR3 is made up of 15 amino acids. V was pared by 7 bases and J by 4 bases, with 13 bases of the junction left unmatched. The CDR3 DNA follows: TGTGCCAGTACCGCACAACAGGGGACGGGGTACGAGCAGTACTTC. It translates to CASTAQQGTGYEQYF.